The rows below give T cell receptor beta chains drawn from one sample of a study of CD8 T cells in ankylosing spondylitis. Via MiXCR, TCRdb re-called the 5' RACE reads, giving one row per CDR3 protein. The data hold just under 550,000 distinct CDR3 sequences, with 10% to 15% observed a single time. The sequenced sample consisted of blood, either unsorted or a sorted T cell fraction (not recorded which). These receptors all come from a male donor with ankylosing spondylitis. The CDR3 runs from the conserved cysteine through the conserved F or W. Each record gives: V gene, CDR3 length, J gene, CDR3 protein.

v_gene: TRBV20-1; len: 15; j_gene: TRBJ2-3; CDR3aa: CSATSLGTVTDTQYF
v_gene: TRBV6-1; len: 14; j_gene: TRBJ2-3; CDR3aa: CASSVGEFTDTQYF
v_gene: TRBV7-8; len: 13; j_gene: TRBJ2-5; CDR3aa: CASSLVEGETQYF
v_gene: TRBV12-3/TRBV12-4; len: 10; j_gene: TRBJ2-3; CDR3aa: CASGVDTQYF
v_gene: TRBV10-3; len: 13; j_gene: TRBJ1-1; CDR3aa: CAISQGGDTEAFF
v_gene: TRBV3-1; len: 16; j_gene: TRBJ2-7; CDR3aa: CASSQLNRRDRYEQYF
v_gene: TRBV7-2; len: 15; j_gene: TRBJ2-2; CDR3aa: CASSRVGPTSGELFF
v_gene: TRBV10-3; len: 13; j_gene: TRBJ1-1; CDR3aa: CAISGYRDTEAFF
v_gene: TRBV30; len: 13; j_gene: TRBJ1-1; CDR3aa: CAWKGHLNTEAFF
v_gene: TRBV9; len: 18; j_gene: TRBJ2-2; CDR3aa: CASSVGFGLAGVTGELFF
v_gene: TRBV5-1; len: 13; j_gene: TRBJ2-5; CDR3aa: CASTGDNQETQYF
v_gene: TRBV7-9; len: 11; j_gene: TRBJ1-2; CDR3aa: CASSAAGPYTF
v_gene: TRBV20-1; len: 15; j_gene: TRBJ2-2; CDR3aa: CSANRDRAYTGELFF
v_gene: TRBV20-1; len: 15; j_gene: TRBJ1-5; CDR3aa: CSASMSPMGNQPQHF
v_gene: TRBV6-2/TRBV6-3; len: 17; j_gene: TRBJ2-1; CDR3aa: CASSYGTSARRGNEQFF
v_gene: TRBV29-1; len: 14; j_gene: TRBJ2-5; CDR3aa: CSADRGLAQETQYF
v_gene: TRBV30; len: 13; j_gene: TRBJ1-1; CDR3aa: CAWRRGVGTEAFF
v_gene: TRBV12-3/TRBV12-4; len: 11; j_gene: TRBJ2-5; CDR3aa: CASSLRETQYF
v_gene: TRBV12-3/TRBV12-4; len: 15; j_gene: TRBJ1-4; CDR3aa: CASRSGTGLNEKLFF
v_gene: TRBV3-1; len: 13; j_gene: TRBJ1-1; CDR3aa: CASSQVGGTEAFF
v_gene: TRBV25-1; len: 13; j_gene: TRBJ2-7; CDR3aa: CASSVGVSYEQYF
v_gene: TRBV7-2; len: 14; j_gene: TRBJ2-5; CDR3aa: CASSLVVGRETQYF
v_gene: TRBV23-1; len: 15; j_gene: TRBJ2-7; CDR3aa: CASSHLPGQGYEQYF
v_gene: TRBV2; len: 14; j_gene: TRBJ2-2; CDR3aa: CAITPWGNTGELFF
v_gene: TRBV29-1; len: 15; j_gene: TRBJ2-3; CDR3aa: CSVLLAGGPTDTQYF
v_gene: TRBV20-1; len: 14; j_gene: TRBJ2-1; CDR3aa: CSAQSFSSYNEQFF
v_gene: TRBV18; len: 16; j_gene: TRBJ2-1; CDR3aa: CASSPRAGEWAGEQFF
v_gene: TRBV7-9; len: 14; j_gene: TRBJ1-1; CDR3aa: CASSRGGASTEAFF
v_gene: TRBV20-1; len: 13; j_gene: TRBJ2-7; CDR3aa: CSARQTSSYEQYF
v_gene: TRBV20-1; len: 16; j_gene: TRBJ1-5; CDR3aa: CSASRIGGGGNQPQHF
v_gene: TRBV30; len: 13; j_gene: TRBJ1-3; CDR3aa: CAWNGGVGNTIYF
v_gene: TRBV7-2; len: 14; j_gene: TRBJ2-1; CDR3aa: CASSLVYSHNEQFF
v_gene: TRBV4-1; len: 16; j_gene: TRBJ2-1; CDR3aa: CASSQDHSGDYNEQFF
v_gene: TRBV3-1; len: 14; j_gene: TRBJ1-1; CDR3aa: CASSQDDTGPEAFF
v_gene: TRBV2; len: 15; j_gene: TRBJ2-1; CDR3aa: CASSERGLAYDEQFF
v_gene: TRBV5-1; len: 16; j_gene: TRBJ2-1; CDR3aa: CASSPAVGGRHNEQFF
v_gene: TRBV3-1; len: 16; j_gene: TRBJ1-5; CDR3aa: CASSQDFYGGGQPQHF
v_gene: TRBV20-1; len: 15; j_gene: TRBJ2-7; CDR3aa: CSARGGLAGTYEQYF
v_gene: TRBV7-2; len: 13; j_gene: TRBJ2-3; CDR3aa: CASSRRGTDTQYF
v_gene: TRBV24-1; len: 14; j_gene: TRBJ2-7; CDR3aa: CATSDNRDSYEQYF
v_gene: TRBV20-1; len: 12; j_gene: TRBJ1-1; CDR3aa: CSAKWGYTEAFF
v_gene: TRBV18; len: 17; j_gene: TRBJ1-4; CDR3aa: CASSPSRGGPTNEKLFF
v_gene: TRBV28; len: 13; j_gene: TRBJ2-5; CDR3aa: CASSLGEAETQYF
v_gene: TRBV6-1; len: 15; j_gene: TRBJ1-5; CDR3aa: CASSEGTGWGQPQHF
v_gene: TRBV7-9; len: 15; j_gene: TRBJ2-5; CDR3aa: CASSLRLAEQETQYF
v_gene: TRBV14; len: 14; j_gene: TRBJ1-1; CDR3aa: CASTIILEYTEAFF
v_gene: TRBV29-1; len: 14; j_gene: TRBJ2-2; CDR3aa: CSVVPAENTGELFF
v_gene: TRBV15; len: 17; j_gene: TRBJ2-3; CDR3aa: CATSRQAGTLSTDTQYF
v_gene: TRBV6-1; len: 12; j_gene: TRBJ2-2; CDR3aa: CAVPGNTGELFF
v_gene: TRBV7-9; len: 17; j_gene: TRBJ2-3; CDR3aa: CASNLLGLAGGTDTQYF
v_gene: TRBV12-3/TRBV12-4; len: 15; j_gene: TRBJ2-3; CDR3aa: CASSPTSGIPDTQYF
v_gene: TRBV7-2; len: 14; j_gene: TRBJ2-1; CDR3aa: CASSSGRRYNEQFF
v_gene: TRBV6-1; len: 14; j_gene: TRBJ2-1; CDR3aa: CASNRVGKYNEQFF
v_gene: TRBV5-6; len: 14; j_gene: TRBJ1-1; CDR3aa: CASSKTVGNTEAFF
v_gene: TRBV3-1; len: 19; j_gene: TRBJ2-2; CDR3aa: CASSPGVPGAGTNTGELFF
v_gene: TRBV5-1; len: 16; j_gene: TRBJ2-2; CDR3aa: CASSLGTARNTGELFF
v_gene: TRBV6-1; len: 15; j_gene: TRBJ1-2; CDR3aa: CASSEAGGGGYGYTF